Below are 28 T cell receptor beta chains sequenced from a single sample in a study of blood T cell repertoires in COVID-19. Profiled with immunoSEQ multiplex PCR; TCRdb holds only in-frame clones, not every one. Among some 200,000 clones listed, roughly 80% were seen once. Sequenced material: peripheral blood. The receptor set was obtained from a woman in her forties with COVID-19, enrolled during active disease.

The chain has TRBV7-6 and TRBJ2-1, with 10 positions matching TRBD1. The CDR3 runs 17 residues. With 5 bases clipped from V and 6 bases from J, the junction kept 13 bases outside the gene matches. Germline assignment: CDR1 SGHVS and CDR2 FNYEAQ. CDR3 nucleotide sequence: TGTGCCAGCAGCCAAGGGACAGGGGCATTTGTGGCCAATGAGCAGTTCTTC. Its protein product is CASSQGTGAFVANEQFF.

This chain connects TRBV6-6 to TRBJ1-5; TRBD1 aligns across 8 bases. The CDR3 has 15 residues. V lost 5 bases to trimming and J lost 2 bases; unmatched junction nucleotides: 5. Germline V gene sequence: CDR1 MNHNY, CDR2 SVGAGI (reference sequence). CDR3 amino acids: CASSSPGQGNQPQHF. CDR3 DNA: TGTGCCAGCAGTAGTCCGGGACAGGGCAATCAGCCCCAGCATTTT.

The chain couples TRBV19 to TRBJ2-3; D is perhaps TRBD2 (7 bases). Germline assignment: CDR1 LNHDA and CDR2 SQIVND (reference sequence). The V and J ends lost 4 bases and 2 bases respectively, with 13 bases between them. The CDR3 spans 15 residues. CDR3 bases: TGTGCCAGTAGTAAAGTGGGGGGGGCCACAGATACGCAGTATTTT. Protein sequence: CASSKVGGATDTQYF. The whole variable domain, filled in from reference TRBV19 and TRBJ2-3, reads DGGITQSPKYLFRKEGQNVTLSCEQNLNHDAMYWYRQDPGQGLRLIYYSQIVNDFQKGDIAEGYSVSREKKESFPLTVTSAQKNPTAFYLCASSKVGGATDTQYFGPGTRLTVL.

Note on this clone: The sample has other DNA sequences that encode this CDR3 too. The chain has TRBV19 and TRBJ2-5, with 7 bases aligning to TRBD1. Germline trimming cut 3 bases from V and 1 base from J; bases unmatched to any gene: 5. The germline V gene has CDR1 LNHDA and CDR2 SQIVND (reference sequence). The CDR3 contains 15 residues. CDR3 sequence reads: CASSITAGGQETQYF. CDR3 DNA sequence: TGTGCCAGTAGTATTACCGCAGGGGGCCAAGAGACCCAGTACTTC.

CDR3 residues: CASSYGGSQPQHF. DNA for the CDR3: TGTGCCAGCAGTTACGGGGGGTCACAGCCCCAGCATTTT. The chain joins TRBV27 to TRBJ1-5; the D gene is possibly TRBD1 (5 bases). Germline-derived CDR1 and CDR2 are MNHEY and SMNVEV (reference sequence). The CDR3 runs 13 residues. V was shortened by 4 bases and J by 7 bases, with 11 bases between the two germline ends.

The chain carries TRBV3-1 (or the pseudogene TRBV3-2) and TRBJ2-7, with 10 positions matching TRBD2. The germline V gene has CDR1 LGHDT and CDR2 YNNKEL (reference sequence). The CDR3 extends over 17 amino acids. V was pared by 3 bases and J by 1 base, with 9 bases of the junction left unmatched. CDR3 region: CASSHSPGLASSYEQYF. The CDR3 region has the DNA TGTGCCAGCAGCCACAGTCCGGGACTAGCGAGTTCCTACGAGCAGTACTTC.

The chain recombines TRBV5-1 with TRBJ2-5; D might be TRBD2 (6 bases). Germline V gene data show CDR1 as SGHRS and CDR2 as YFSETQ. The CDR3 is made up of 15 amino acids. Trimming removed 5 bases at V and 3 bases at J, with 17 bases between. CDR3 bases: TGCGCCAGCAGTCCCGACTCAACGGGAGAAGAGACCCAGTACTTC. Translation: CASSPDSTGEETQYF.

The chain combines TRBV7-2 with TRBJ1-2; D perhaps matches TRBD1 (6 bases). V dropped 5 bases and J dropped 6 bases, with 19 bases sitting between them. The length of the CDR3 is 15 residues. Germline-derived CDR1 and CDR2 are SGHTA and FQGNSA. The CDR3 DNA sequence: TGTGCCAGCAGCACCCGACAGGCCTCCCCCGATGGCTACACCTTC. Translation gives CASSTRQASPDGYTF.

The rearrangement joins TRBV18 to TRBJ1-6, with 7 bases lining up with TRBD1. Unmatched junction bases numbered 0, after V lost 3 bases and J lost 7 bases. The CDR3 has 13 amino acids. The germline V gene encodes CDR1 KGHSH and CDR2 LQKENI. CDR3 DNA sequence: TGTGCCAGCTCACCGGACAGGAATTCACCCCTCCACTTT. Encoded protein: CASSPDRNSPLHF. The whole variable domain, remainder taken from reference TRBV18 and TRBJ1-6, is NAGVMQNPRHLVRRRGQEARLRCSPMKGHSHVYWYRQLPEEGLKFMVYLQKENIIDESGMPKERFSAEFPKEGPSILRIQQVVRGDSAAYFCASSPDRNSPLHFGNGTRLTVT.

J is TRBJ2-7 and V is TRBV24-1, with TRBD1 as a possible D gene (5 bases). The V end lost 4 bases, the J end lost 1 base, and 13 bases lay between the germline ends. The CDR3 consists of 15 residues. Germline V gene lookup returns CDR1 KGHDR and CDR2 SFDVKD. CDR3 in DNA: TGTGCCACCAGTGACCCTCGGTCAGGGTCCTACGAGCAGTACTTC. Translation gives CATSDPRSGSYEQYF.

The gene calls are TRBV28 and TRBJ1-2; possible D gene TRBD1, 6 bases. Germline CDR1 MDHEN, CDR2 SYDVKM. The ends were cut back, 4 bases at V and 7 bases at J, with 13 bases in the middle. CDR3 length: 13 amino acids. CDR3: CASSSYRVGGYTF. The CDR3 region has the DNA TGTGCCAGCAGTTCCTACAGGGTGGGTGGCTACACCTTC.

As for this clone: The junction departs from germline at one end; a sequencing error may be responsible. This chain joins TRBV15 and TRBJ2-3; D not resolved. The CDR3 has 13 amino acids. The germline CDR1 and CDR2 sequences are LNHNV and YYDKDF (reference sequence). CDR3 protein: CATRRVRRDTQYF. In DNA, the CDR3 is TGTGCCACCAGAAGAGTGAGGCGTGATACGCAGTATTTT.

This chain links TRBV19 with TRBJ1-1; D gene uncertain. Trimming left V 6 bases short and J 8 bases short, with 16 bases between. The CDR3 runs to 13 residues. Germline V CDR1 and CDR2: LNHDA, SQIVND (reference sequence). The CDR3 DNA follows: TGTGCCAGTAGATCACAAAAGTTTCTCGAAGCTTTCTTT. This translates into CASRSQKFLEAFF.

The CDR3 is CASSLTRARTRELFF. The CDR3 region has the DNA TGTGCCAGCAGCTTAACTAGGGCGAGGACCAGGGAGCTGTTTTTT. J is TRBJ2-2 and V is TRBV7-2; D may be TRBD2 (5 bases). CDR3 length: 15 residues. Germline assignment: CDR1 SGHTA and CDR2 FQGNSA. Deletions cut 2 bases from V and 9 bases from J, with 16 bases between.

DNA of the CDR3: TGTGCCAGCAGCCAAGCGCTAGTCCGGGACAGCGGTCGGGGCTACACCTTC. It yields the protein CASSQALVRDSGRGYTF. This chain links TRBV3-1 (or the pseudogene TRBV3-2) with TRBJ1-2; 7 bases fit TRBD1. V lost 1 base and J lost 8; bases outside the gene matches: 16. The CDR3 consists of 17 residues. In germline, CDR1 is LGHDT, CDR2 YNNKEL (reference sequence).

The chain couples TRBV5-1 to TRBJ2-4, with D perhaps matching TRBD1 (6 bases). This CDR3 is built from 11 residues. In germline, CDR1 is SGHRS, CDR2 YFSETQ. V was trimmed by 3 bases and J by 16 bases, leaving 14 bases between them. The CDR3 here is CASSYEGQIYF. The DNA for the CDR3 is TGCGCCAGCAGCTACGAAGGACAGATCTACTTC.

The CDR3 nucleotides are TGTGCCAGCAGCCAAGAGATCACATTGGGACTACCTTACAATGAGCAGTTCTTC. Amino acid sequence: CASSQEITLGLPYNEQFF. V and J are TRBV4-2 and TRBJ2-1; TRBD2 matches at 7 bases. The germline V gene has CDR1 LGHNA and CDR2 YNFKEQ. The V and J ends lost 0 bases and 4 bases, in that order; junction bases with no gene match: 12. This CDR3 has 18 amino acids.

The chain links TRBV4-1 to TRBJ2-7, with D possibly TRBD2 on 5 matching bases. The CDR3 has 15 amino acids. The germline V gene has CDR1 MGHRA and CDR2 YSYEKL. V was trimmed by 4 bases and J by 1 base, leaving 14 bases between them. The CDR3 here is CASSRARTGSYEQYF. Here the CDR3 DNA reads TGCGCCAGCAGCCGGGCTCGGACGGGATCCTACGAGCAGTACTTC.

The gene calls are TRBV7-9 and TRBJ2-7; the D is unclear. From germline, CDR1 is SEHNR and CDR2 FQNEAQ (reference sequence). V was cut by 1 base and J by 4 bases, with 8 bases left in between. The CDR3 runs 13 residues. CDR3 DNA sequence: TGTGCCAGCAGCTTAGACTCCACTTACGAGCAGTACGTC. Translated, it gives CASSLDSTYEQYV.

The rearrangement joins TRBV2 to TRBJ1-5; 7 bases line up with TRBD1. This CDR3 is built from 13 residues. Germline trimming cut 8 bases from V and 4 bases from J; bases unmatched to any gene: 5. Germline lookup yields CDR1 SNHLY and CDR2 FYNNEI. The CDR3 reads CASSGQPNQPQHF. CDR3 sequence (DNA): TGTGCCAGCTCGGGACAGCCTAATCAGCCCCAGCATTTT.

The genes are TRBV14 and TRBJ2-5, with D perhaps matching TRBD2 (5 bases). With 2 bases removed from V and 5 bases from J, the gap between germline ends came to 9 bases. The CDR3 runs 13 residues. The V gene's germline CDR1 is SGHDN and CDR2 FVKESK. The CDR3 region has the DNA TGTGCCAGCAGCCAACCGGACTGGGAGACCCAGTACTTC. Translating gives CASSQPDWETQYF.

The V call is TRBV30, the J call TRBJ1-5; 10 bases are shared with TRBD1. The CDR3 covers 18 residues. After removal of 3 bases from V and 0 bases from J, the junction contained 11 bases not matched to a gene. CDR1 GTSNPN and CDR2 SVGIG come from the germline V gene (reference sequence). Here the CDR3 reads CAWRGGTGVGGSNQPQHF. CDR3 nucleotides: TGTGCCTGGAGAGGCGGGACAGGGGTTGGGGGTAGCAATCAGCCCCAGCATTTT.

The CDR3 region is CASSEREEETQYF. The CDR3 nucleotides are TGTGCCAGCAGTGAGAGGGAAGAAGAGACCCAGTACTTC. The chain carries TRBV2 and TRBJ2-5; D is possibly TRBD2 (5 bases). Germline V lookup: CDR1 SNHLY, CDR2 FYNNEI. The CDR3 sequence is 13 residues long. Deletions cut 3 bases from V and 3 bases from J, with 8 bases between.

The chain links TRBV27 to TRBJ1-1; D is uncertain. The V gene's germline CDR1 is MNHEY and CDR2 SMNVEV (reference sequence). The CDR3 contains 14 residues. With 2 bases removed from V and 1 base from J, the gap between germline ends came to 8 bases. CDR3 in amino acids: CASSLMGGNTEAFF. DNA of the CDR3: TGTGCCAGCAGTTTAATGGGAGGGAACACTGAAGCTTTCTTT.

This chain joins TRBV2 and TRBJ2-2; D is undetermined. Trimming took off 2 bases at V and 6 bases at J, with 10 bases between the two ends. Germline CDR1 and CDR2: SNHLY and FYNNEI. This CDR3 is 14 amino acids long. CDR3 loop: CASSELTAPGELFF. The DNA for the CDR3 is TGTGCCAGCAGTGAACTCACAGCACCCGGGGAGCTGTTTTTT.

The CDR3 DNA is TGTGCCAGCAGTTACGGGACTAGCAGGGTCACAGATACGCAGTATTTT. Its translation is CASSYGTSRVTDTQYF. The rearrangement links TRBV6-5 to TRBJ2-3; 9 bases agree with TRBD2. J gave up 2 bases and V 2 bases, and 5 bases lay outside the gene matches. This CDR3 has 16 amino acids. Per the germline V gene, CDR1 is MNHEY and CDR2 is SVGAGI.

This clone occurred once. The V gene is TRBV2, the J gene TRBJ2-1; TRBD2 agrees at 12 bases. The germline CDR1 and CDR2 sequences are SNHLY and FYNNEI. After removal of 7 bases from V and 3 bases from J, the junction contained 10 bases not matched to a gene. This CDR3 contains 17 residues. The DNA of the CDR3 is TGTGCCAGCAAGCCTAGCGGGAGGGCCTCGGGCTACAATGAGCAGTTCTTC. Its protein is CASKPSGRASGYNEQFF.

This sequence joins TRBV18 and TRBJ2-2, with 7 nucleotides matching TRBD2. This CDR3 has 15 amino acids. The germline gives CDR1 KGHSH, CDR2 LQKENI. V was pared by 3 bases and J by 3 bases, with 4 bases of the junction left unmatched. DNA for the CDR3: TGTGCCAGCTCACCGGGAGGGCTGGACACCGGGGAGCTGTTTTTT. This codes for CASSPGGLDTGELFF.